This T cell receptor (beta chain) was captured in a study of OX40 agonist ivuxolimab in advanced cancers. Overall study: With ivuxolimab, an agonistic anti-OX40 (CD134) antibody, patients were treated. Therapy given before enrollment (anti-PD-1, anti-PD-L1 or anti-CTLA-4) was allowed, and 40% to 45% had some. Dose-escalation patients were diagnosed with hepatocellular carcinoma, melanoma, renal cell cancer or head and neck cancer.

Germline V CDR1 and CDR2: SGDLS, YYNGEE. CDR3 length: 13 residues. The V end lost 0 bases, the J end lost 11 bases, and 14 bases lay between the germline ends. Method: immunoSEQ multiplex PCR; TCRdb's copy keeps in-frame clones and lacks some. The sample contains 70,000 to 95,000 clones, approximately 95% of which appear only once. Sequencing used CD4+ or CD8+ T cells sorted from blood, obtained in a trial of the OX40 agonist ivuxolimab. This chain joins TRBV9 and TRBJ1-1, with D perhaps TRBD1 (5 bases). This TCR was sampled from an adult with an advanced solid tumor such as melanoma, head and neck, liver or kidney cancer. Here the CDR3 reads CASSVAGGVPAFF. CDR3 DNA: TGTGCCAGCAGCGTAGCTGGGGGGGTTCCCGCTTTCTTT.